This record looks at one T cell receptor beta chain sequence and its context. The antigen it recognizes is unknown. Base qualities are not provided; no much larger clone lies one nucleotide away. In Seattle, one collaborating source enrolled patients while the infection was active and tracked those patients longitudinally over the course of disease. The collaborating institutions used their own protocols to collect whole blood in K2EDTA tubes. For TCRbeta analysis, collaborator samples were shipped as frozen whole blood, as isolated PBMCs, or as DNA extracted from either sample type. TCRbeta CDR3 regions were amplified from genomic DNA using the immunoSEQ Assay, a bias-controlled multiplex PCR. As for the original processing: Nucleated cell counts per sample were estimated from amplification of reference gene primers within the assay. Sequence reads were collapsed and filtered to measure the absolute abundance of every unique TCRbeta CDR3 rearrangement. Productive Simpson clonality was computed per sample as the square root of Simpson's diversity index over productive rearrangements. The clones in this table, taken by TCRdb from immuneACCESS, are in-frame only. Not every clone is retained; where verified, under half of the shortfall comes from an unresolved V gene, and the cause of the rest is unknown. V and J calls and clone size are those listed in that table; D and trimming were worked out from the DNA. The sample yields roughly 280,000 clones; around nine tenths were counted once. The ten largest clones add up to approximately 10% of the sample.

This sample is drawn from a study of blood T cell repertoires in COVID-19 (TCRdb year 2020). Context from the whole study: The collaborator samples originated in the United States, Italy and Spain and spanned the acute and convalescent phases of COVID-19. The prospective study material was composed of cDNA or gDNA derived from T cells, B-cell-depleted T cells, or PBMCs. The dataset comprised deeply sampled blood TCRbeta repertoires from subjects exposed to, actively infected with, or recovered from COVID-19. A freely available public database, intended as a resource for researchers studying the immune response to SARS-CoV-2, is where the repertoires were released. The samples were drawn from the first 160 participants of the ongoing ImmuneRACE study and from some 1,300 subjects provided by 6 global collaborators. A de-identified subject ID, COVID-19 status, age in years and sex were almost always included in the sample metadata. Where HLA class I and class II types were available, the types were taken from metadata supplied by the sample provider, not from assay-based typing. The study at large found these results: The amount of clinical and demographic metadata varied by source and participant and was provided uncurated.

The CDR3 spans 14 residues, from the cysteine through the phenylalanine. The retained sequence is limited to the CDR3, 42 bases, with the frame set at the first base. In the germline V gene, CDR1 corresponds to MNHEY and CDR2 to SVGAGI. Trimming accounts for 7 bases at V and 6 bases at J, while the number of junction bases matched to no gene is 8. This TCR was recovered from a woman between 25 and 40 years old with COVID-19, enrolled during active disease. The sample comprised peripheral blood. The rearrangement joined TRBV6-5 to TRBJ2-1, with 8 bases in between that match TRBD1. Here is the DNA: TGTGCCAGCACCCTTAGACAGGGGACCAATGAGCAGTTCTTC. This yields the protein CASTLRQGTNEQFF.